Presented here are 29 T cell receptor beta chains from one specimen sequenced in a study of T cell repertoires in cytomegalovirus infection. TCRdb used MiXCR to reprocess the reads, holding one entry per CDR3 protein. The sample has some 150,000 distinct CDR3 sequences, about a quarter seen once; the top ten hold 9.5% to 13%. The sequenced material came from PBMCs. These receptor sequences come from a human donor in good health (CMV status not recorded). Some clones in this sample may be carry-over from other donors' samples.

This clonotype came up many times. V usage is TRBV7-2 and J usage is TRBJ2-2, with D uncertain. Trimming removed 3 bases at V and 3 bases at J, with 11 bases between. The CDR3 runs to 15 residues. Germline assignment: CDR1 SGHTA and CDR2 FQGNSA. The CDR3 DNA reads TGTGCCAGCAGCTTCACACGAGACGACACCGGGGAGCTGTTTTTT. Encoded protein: CASSFTRDDTGELFF.

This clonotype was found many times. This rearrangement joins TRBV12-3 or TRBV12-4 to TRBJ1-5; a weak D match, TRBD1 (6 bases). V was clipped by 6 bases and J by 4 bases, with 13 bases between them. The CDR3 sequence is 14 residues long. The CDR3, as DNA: TGTGCCAGCAGGCCCGGGACACAGAATCAGCCCCAGCATTTT. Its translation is CASRPGTQNQPQHF.

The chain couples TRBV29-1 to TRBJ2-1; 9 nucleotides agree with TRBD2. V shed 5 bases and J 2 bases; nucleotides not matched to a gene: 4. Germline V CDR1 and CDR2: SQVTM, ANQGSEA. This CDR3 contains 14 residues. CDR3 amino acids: CSVRGRAPYNEQFF. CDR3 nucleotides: TGCAGCGTTCGCGGGAGGGCCCCCTACAATGAGCAGTTCTTC.

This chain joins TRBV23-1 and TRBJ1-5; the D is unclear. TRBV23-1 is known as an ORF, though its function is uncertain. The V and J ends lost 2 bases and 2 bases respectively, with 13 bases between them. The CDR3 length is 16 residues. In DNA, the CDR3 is TGCGCCAGCAGTCAAGAAAGGGAATATGGCAATCAGCCCCAGCATTTT. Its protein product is CASSQEREYGNQPQHF.

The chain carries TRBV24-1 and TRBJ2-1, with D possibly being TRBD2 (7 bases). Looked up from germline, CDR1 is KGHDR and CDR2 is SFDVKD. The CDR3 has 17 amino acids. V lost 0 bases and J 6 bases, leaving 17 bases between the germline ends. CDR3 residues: CATSDLIGGGLINEQFF. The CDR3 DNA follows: TGTGCCACCAGTGATTTGATAGGGGGAGGGCTCATCAATGAGCAGTTCTTC.

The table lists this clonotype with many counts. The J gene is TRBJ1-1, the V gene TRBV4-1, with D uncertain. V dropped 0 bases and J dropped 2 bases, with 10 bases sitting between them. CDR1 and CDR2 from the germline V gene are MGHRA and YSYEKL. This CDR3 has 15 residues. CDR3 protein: CASSQDRQENTEAFF. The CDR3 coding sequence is TGCGCCAGCAGCCAAGATCGTCAGGAAAACACTGAAGCTTTCTTT.

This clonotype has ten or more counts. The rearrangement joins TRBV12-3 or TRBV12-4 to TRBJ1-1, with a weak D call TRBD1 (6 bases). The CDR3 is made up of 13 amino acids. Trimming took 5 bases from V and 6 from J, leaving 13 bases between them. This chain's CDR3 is CASSRTEGAEAFF. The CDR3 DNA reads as TGTGCCAGCAGTAGGACAGAAGGGGCTGAAGCTTTCTTT.

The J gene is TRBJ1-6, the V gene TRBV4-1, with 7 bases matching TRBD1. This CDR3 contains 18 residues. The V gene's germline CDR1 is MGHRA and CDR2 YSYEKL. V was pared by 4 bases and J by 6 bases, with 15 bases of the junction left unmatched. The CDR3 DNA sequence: TGCGCCAGCAGCCGAGATGTATACCGGGACAGCGCTAATTCACCCCTCCACTTT. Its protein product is CASSRDVYRDSANSPLHF.

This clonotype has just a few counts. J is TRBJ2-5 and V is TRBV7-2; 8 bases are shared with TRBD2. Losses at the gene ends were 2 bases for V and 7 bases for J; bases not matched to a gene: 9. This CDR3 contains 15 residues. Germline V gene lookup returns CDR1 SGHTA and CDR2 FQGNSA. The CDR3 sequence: CASSLTGGAGVTQYF. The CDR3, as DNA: TGTGCCAGCAGCTTAACCGGGGGGGCGGGGGTGACCCAGTACTTC.

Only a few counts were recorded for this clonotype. This chain's CDR3 is CASRTSGRADEQFF. The CDR3, as DNA: TGTGCCAGCCGGACTAGCGGGAGGGCCGATGAGCAGTTCTTC. V and J are TRBV27 and TRBJ2-1; TRBD2 aligns across 15 bases. Germline trimming cut 8 bases from V and 8 bases from J; bases unmatched to any gene: 4. This CDR3 has 14 residues. Germline CDR1 reads MNHEY; CDR2 reads SMNVEV (reference sequence).

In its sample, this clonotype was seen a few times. CDR3 coding DNA: TGTGCCAGCAGTACGAACCTCTACGAGCAGTACTTC. Translation gives CASSTNLYEQYF. The rearrangement joins TRBV28 to TRBJ2-7, with D unresolved. The CDR3 length is 12 residues. Trimming took off 5 bases at V and 3 bases at J, with 8 bases between the two ends. The germline V gene has CDR1 MDHEN and CDR2 SYDVKM.

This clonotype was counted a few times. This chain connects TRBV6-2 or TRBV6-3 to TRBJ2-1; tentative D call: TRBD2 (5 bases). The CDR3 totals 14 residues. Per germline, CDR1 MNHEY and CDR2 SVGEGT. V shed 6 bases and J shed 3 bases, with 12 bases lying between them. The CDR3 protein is CASRDYLFYNEQFF. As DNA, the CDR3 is TGTGCCAGCAGAGACTACTTATTCTACAATGAGCAGTTCTTC.

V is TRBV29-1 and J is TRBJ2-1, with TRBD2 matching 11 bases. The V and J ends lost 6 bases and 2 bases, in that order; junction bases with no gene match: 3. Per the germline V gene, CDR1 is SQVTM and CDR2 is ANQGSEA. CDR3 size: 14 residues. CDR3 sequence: CSVTGLAAYNEQFF. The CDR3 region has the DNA TGCAGCGTCACGGGACTAGCGGCCTACAATGAGCAGTTCTTC.

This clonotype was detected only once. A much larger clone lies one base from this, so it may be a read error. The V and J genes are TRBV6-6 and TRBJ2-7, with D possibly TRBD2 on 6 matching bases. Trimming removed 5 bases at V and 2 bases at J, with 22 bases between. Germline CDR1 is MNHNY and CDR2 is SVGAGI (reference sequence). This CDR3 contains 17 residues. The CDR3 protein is CASSLGPLGGLTYEQYF. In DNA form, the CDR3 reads TGTGCCAGCAGTCTGGGACCGTTGGGAGGACTTACCTACGAGCAGTACTTC.

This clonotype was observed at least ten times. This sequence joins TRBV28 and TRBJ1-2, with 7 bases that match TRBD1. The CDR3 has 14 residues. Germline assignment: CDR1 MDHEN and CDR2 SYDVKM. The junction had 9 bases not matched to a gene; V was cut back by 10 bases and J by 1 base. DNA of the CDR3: TGTGCCACCCTTGGACCAGGGGGTAACTATGGCTACACCTTC. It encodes CATLGPGGNYGYTF.

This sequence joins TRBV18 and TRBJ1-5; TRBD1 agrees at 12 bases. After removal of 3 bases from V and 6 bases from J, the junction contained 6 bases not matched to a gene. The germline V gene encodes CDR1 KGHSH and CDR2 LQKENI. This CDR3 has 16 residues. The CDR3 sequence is CASSPPGTGGGQPQHF. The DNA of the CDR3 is TGTGCCAGCTCACCTCCCGGGACAGGGGGCGGTCAGCCCCAGCATTTT.

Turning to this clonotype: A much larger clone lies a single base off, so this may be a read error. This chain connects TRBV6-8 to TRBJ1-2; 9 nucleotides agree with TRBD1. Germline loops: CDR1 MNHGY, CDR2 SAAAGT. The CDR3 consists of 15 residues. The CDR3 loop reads CASSLRDRENYVYTF. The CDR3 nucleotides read TGTGCCAGCAGCTTAAGGGACAGGGAGAACTATGTCTACACCTTC.

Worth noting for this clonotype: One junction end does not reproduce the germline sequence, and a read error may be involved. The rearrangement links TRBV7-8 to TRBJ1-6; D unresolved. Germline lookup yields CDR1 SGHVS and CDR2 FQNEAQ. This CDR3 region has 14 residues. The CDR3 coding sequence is TGTGCCAGCAGCCTCAGTCCCGAAAATTCTCCCCTCCTCTTT. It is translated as CASSLSPENSPLLF. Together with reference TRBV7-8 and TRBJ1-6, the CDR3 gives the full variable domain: GAGVSQSPRYKVAKRGQDVALRCDPISGHVSLFWYQQALGQGPEFLTYFQNEAQLDKSGLPSDRFFAERPEGSVSTLKIQRTQQEDSAVYLCASSLSPENSPLLFGNGTRLTVT.

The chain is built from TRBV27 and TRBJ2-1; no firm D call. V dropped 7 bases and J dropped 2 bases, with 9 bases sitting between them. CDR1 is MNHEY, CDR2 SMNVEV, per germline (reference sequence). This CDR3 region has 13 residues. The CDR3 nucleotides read TGTGCCAGCATAGGGAACACCTACAATGAGCAGTTCTTC. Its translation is CASIGNTYNEQFF.

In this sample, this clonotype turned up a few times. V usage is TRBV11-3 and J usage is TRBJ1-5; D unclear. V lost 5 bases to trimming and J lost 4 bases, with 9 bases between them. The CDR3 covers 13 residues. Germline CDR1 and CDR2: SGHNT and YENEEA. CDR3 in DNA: TGTGCCAGCAGCCGAAGTGTGAATCAGCCCCAGCATTTT. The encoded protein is CASSRSVNQPQHF.

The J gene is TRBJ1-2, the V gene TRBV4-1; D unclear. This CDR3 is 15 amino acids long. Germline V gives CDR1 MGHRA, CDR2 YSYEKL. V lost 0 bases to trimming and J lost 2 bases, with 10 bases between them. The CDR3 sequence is CASSQEFGRNYGYTF. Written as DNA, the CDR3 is TGCGCCAGCAGCCAAGAATTCGGCAGAAACTATGGCTACACCTTC.

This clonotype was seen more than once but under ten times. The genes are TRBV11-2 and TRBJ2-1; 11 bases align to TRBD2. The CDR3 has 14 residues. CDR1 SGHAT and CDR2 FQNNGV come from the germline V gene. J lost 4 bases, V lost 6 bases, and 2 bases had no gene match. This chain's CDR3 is CASRVAGGYNEQFF. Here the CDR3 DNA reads TGTGCCAGCAGGGTAGCGGGGGGGTACAATGAGCAGTTCTTC.

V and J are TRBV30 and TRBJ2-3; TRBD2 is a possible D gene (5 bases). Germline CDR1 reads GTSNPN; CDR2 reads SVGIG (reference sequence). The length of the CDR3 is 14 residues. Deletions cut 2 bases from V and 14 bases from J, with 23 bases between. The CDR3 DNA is TGTGCCTGGAGTCTAGCCCCCTCGGTAGGCCTCCCGTATTTT. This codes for CAWSLAPSVGLPYF.

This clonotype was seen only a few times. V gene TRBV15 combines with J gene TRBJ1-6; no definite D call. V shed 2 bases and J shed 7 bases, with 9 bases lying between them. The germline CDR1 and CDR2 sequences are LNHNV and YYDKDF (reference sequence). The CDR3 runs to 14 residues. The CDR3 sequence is CATSRPEGNSPLHF. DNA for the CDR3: TGTGCCACCAGCAGACCCGAAGGGAATTCACCCCTCCACTTT.

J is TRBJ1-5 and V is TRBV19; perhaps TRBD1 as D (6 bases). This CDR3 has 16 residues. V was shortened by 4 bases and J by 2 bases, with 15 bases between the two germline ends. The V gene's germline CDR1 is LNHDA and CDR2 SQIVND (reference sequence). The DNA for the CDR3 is TGTGCCAGTAGTAACCGGACAGCTTACGGCAATCAGCCCCAGCATTTT. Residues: CASSNRTAYGNQPQHF.

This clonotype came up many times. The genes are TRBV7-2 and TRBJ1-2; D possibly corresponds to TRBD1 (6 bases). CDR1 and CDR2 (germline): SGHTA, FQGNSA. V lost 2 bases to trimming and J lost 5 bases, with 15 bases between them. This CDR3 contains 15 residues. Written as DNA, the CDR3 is TGTGCCAGCAGCTTAATGGTGGGGCAGGGGTATGGCTACACCTTC. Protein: CASSLMVGQGYGYTF.

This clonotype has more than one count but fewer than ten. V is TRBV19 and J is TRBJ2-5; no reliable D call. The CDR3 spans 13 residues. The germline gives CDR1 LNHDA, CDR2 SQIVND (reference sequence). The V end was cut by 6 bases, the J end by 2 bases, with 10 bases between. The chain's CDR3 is CASRTAGQETQYF. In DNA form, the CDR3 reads TGTGCCAGTAGAACAGCCGGGCAAGAGACCCAGTACTTC.

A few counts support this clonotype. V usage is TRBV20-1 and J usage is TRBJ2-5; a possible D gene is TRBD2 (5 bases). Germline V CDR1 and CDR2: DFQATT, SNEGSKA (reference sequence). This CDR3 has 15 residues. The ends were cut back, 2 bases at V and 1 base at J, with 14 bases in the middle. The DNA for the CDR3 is TGCAGTGCTAGAAAGTCGGGGATACTCCAAGAGACCCAGTACTTC. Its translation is CSARKSGILQETQYF.

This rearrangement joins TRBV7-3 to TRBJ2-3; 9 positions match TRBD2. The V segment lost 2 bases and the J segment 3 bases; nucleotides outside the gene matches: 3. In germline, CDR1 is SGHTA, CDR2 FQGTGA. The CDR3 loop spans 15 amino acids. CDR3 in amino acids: CASSLVTSGTDTQYF. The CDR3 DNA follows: TGTGCCAGCAGCTTAGTAACTAGCGGGACAGATACGCAGTATTTT.